Listed below are T cell receptor beta chains from one sample, sequenced in a study of shared clonotypes between healthy human individuals. Clones were read by immunoSEQ multiplex PCR, and TCRdb kept only the in-frame ones, dropping some. The repertoire has a few million clones, around 94% of them found once; the top ten carry roughly 0.14%. Sequenced input: naive CD4+ T cells sorted from blood. All receptors derive from a young man in good health. CDR3s include the opening cysteine and the closing phenylalanine or tryptophan. D genes are given only for firm matches. A clone size is listed for some rows: how often the clone was seen (once, few, many), or a class if it is expanded.

D	size	V	J	DNA	CDR3
NA	NA	TRBV4-1	TRBJ2-5	TGCGCCAGCAGCCGCGAAGAGACCCAGTACTTC	CASSREETQYF
NA	once	TRBV19	TRBJ2-2	TGTGCCAGTAGTATAGCCCGGGCAGGGCCCCCGTATACCGGGGAGCTGTTTTTT	CASSIARAGPPYTGELFF
NA	few	TRBV10-3	TRBJ1-2	TGTGCCATCACGGGTGCCACCAGTATTAACTATGGCTACACCTTC	CAITGATSINYGYTF
TRBD2	NA	TRBV7-2	TRBJ2-7	TGTGCCAGCAGCTTAAGGGGCGGGAGCCCCGAGCAGTACTTC	CASSLRGGSPEQYF
NA	once	TRBV11-2	TRBJ2-3	TGTGCCAGCAGACAAACCTTAGGGCGCACAGATACGCAGTATTTT	CASRQTLGRTDTQYF
NA	NA	TRBV19	TRBJ2-7	TGTGCCAGTAGGGCTCTAAGCGAGTCTGGGGCCTACGAGCAGTACTTC	CASRALSESGAYEQYF
TRBD1	NA	TRBV14	TRBJ1-6	TGTGCCAGCAGCTTACTCGACAGGGGGAATTCACCCCTCCACTTT	CASSLLDRGNSPLHF
TRBD2	NA	TRBV2	TRBJ2-2	TGTGCCAGCAGCGCTAGCGGGAGGGCCAGCGCCGGGGAGCTGTTTTTT	CASSASGRASAGELFF
TRBD1	NA	TRBV6-6	TRBJ1-5	TGTGCCAGCAGCCCAGGGGGCGCGGGCAATCAGCCCCAGCATTTT	CASSPGGAGNQPQHF
TRBD1	once	TRBV4-1	TRBJ1-4	TGCGCCAGCAGCCAGACAGGGGCCGGTGCAACTAATGAAAAACTGTTTTTT	CASSQTGAGATNEKLFF
TRBD1	NA	TRBV5-4	TRBJ2-7	TGTGCCAGCAGCTACTCCGGGACAGGGACCTACGAGCAGTACTTC	CASSYSGTGTYEQYF
NA	NA	TRBV5-1	TRBJ2-3	TGCGCCAGCAGGACGGGCCCCACAGATACGCAGTATTTT	CASRTGPTDTQYF
TRBD2	NA	TRBV11-2	TRBJ2-5	TGTGCCAGCAGCTTAGCAGGGAGCGGGGGGTCAAAAGAGACCCAGTACTTC	CASSLAGSGGSKETQYF
TRBD2	NA	TRBV2	TRBJ2-7	TGTGCCAGCAGAGAAGAGCTAGCGGGAGCCTACGAGCAGTACTTC	CASREELAGAYEQYF
TRBD1	NA	TRBV10-3	TRBJ2-7	TGTGCCATCAGTGCTCCGGGACAGCCCTCTTACGAGCAGTACTTC	CAISAPGQPSYEQYF
NA	once	TRBV4-3	TRBJ2-6	TGCGCCAGCAGCCAAGTTCTGGTTCACTCTGGGGCCAACGTCCTGACTTTC	CASSQVLVHSGANVLTF
NA	NA	TRBV2	TRBJ1-1	TGTGCCAGCAGTACCCTGGGGGGTGAAGCTTTCTTT	CASSTLGGEAFF
NA	NA	TRBV5-6	TRBJ2-7	TGTGCCAGCAGCTTGGGTGGGGGGTTGGAGTACTTC	CASSLGGGLEYF
TRBD2	NA	TRBV6-5	TRBJ2-7	TGTGCCAGCACTCGGACTAGCGGAACCTACGAGCAGTACTTC	CASTRTSGTYEQYF
TRBD2	NA	TRBV6-6	TRBJ2-5	TGTGCCAGCAGCAGGCCGGGACTAGGAAAAGAGACCCAGTACTTC	CASSRPGLGKETQYF
NA	NA	TRBV19	TRBJ1-5	TGTGCCAGTAGTAAGGGGACTCAGGTTAGCAATCAGCCCCAGCATTTT	CASSKGTQVSNQPQHF
NA	NA	TRBV11-2	TRBJ2-1	TGTGCCAGCAGCGACCCGGGCCTACTGGGGTTCAGTGAGCAGTTCTTC	CASSDPGLLGFSEQFF
NA	NA	TRBV28	TRBJ1-1	TGTGCCAGCAGTTTCGTTGGGTTTGGGGGGGCCAATGAAGCTTTCTTT	CASSFVGFGGANEAFF
NA	NA	TRBV18	TRBJ2-5	TGTGCCAGCTCACCGTGGCAGGTAGAGACCCAGTACTTC	CASSPWQVETQYF
NA	NA	TRBV5-1	TRBJ2-2	TGCGCCAGCAGCTACGGACTACCCGGGGAGCTGTTTTTT	CASSYGLPGELFF
NA	NA	TRBV5-1	TRBJ1-3	TGCGCCAGCAGCTCACCGGGCTCTGGAAACACCATATATTTT	CASSSPGSGNTIYF
NA	NA	TRBV7-2	TRBJ1-1	TGTGCCAGCAGCCGCCGTAACACTGAAGCTTTCTTT	CASSRRNTEAFF
NA	NA	TRBV6-1	TRBJ1-1	TGTGCCAGCCCTCCCCACGGGAAGAACACTGAAGCTTTCTTT	CASPPHGKNTEAFF
NA	NA	TRBV18	TRBJ2-5	TGTGCCAGCTCACCGCCCGGGGTGGAGACCCAGTACTTC	CASSPPGVETQYF
TRBD2	NA	TRBV9	TRBJ2-3	TGTGCCAGCAGCCCCCGCGGAATCGGACTAGCCAGGGGAGATACGCAGTATTTT	CASSPRGIGLARGDTQYF
NA	NA	TRBV7-9	TRBJ2-1	TGTGCCAGCAGCGTGACTACTGAGCAGTTCTTC	CASSVTTEQFF
TRBD1	NA	TRBV4-1	TRBJ1-5	TGCGCCAGCAGCCAGACCCGCAGGGGGGGTCAGCCCCAGCATTTT	CASSQTRRGGQPQHF
TRBD2	NA	TRBV7-9	TRBJ2-7	TGTGCCAGCAGCTTACGGACTAGCGGGGACGAGCAGTACTTC	CASSLRTSGDEQYF
TRBD1	NA	TRBV11-2	TRBJ1-6	TGTGCCAGCAGCTTAGGGGAGGGGGCATTAGGTAATTCACCCCTCCACTTT	CASSLGEGALGNSPLHF
NA	once	TRBV2	TRBJ1-2	TGTGCCAGCAGTGACCCACTCTATGGCTACACCTTC	CASSDPLYGYTF
TRBD1	NA	TRBV19	TRBJ1-5	TGTGCCAGTAGTAGTGGGACAGGGTCGCGCAATCAGCCCCAGCATTTT	CASSSGTGSRNQPQHF
NA	few	TRBV5-1	TRBJ1-6	TGCGCCAGCAGCTTGGGTATCGGGGTAGAGTCACCCCTCCACTTT	CASSLGIGVESPLHF
NA	NA	TRBV18	TRBJ2-7	TGTGCCAGCTCGCCTAGGGGTCTCACAGGGAGCTCCTACGAGCAGTACTTC	CASSPRGLTGSSYEQYF
NA	once	TRBV19	TRBJ1-1	TGTGCCAGTACCATGAGGGGGGGTCCTGTTTCTGAAGCTTTCTTT	CASTMRGGPVSEAFF
NA	NA	TRBV7-9	TRBJ2-7	TGTGCCAGCAGCTTAGGGTGGGTGGGAACGGGGGAGCAGTACTTC	CASSLGWVGTGEQYF
TRBD2	NA	TRBV11-2	TRBJ2-4	TGTGCCAGCAGCCCCCTCGGCGGGGGACTAGCCAAAAACATTCAGTACTTC	CASSPLGGGLAKNIQYF
TRBD1	NA	TRBV27	TRBJ1-5	TGTGCCAGCAGCCGGGACAGGTTAAACAATCAGCCCCAGCATTTT	CASSRDRLNNQPQHF
NA	NA	TRBV11-2	TRBJ1-6	TGTGCCAGCAGCCAGGCACAGGCGTCGAGCTCCTATAATTCACCCCTCCACTTT	CASSQAQASSSYNSPLHF
TRBD2	NA	TRBV5-8	TRBJ2-7	TGTGCCAGCAGCTTACGACTAGCGGGAGCCACGCGGGAGCAGTACTTC	CASSLRLAGATREQYF
TRBD2	NA	TRBV6-6	TRBJ2-7	TGTGCCAGCAGATCTACAAATCCGGGACTAGACCTTCAGTACTTC	CASRSTNPGLDLQYF
NA	once	TRBV11-2	TRBJ1-5	TGTGCCAGCAGCTTACAGGGAGCTAATCAGCCCCAGCATTTT	CASSLQGANQPQHF
NA	NA	TRBV15	TRBJ1-3	TGTGCCACCAGCAGAGGGGGAGAGAGCTCTGGAAACACCATATATTTT	CATSRGGESSGNTIYF
TRBD1	NA	TRBV19	TRBJ1-6	TGTGCCAGTAAAGAGGGACAGGGTGTTATCGGATCACCCCTCCACTTT	CASKEGQGVIGSPLHF
NA	NA	TRBV19	TRBJ2-5	TGTGCCAGTAGTTGGGGCAGACAAGAGACCCAGTACTTC	CASSWGRQETQYF
TRBD2	once	TRBV9	TRBJ2-3	TGTGCCAGCAGCGTAGCTGCCAGCGGGGCTTTTTTCGATACGCAGTATTTT	CASSVAASGAFFDTQYF
NA	NA	TRBV5-1	TRBJ2-7	TGCGCCAGCAGCCGGACAGAGAGGGGCTCCTACGAGCAGTACTTC	CASSRTERGSYEQYF